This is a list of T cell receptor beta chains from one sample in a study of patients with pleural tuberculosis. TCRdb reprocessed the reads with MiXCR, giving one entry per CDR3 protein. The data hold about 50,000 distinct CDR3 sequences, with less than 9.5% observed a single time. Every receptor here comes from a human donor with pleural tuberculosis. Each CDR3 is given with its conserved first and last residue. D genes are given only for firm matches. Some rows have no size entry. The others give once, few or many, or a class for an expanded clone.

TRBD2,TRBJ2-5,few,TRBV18,CASSQRLAETQYF,TGTGCCAGCTCACAACGACTAGCAGAGACCCAGTACTTC
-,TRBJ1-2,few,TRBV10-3,CAISEIPRDGYTF,TGTGCCATCAGTGAGATCCCCCGGGACGGCTACACCTTC
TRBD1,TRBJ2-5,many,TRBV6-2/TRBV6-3,CASSYGDSPQETQYF,TGTGCCAGCAGCTACGGGGACAGCCCTCAAGAGACCCAGTACTTC
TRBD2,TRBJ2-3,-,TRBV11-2,CASSSGLEKDTQYF,TGTGCCAGCAGCTCCGGACTAGAAAAAGATACGCAGTATTTT
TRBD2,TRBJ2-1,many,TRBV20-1,CSAVKREGNEQFF,TGCAGTGCGGTGAAGCGGGAGGGCAATGAGCAGTTCTTC
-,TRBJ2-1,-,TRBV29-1,CSGVRAFYNEQFF,TGCAGTGGGGTCAGGGCCTTCTACAATGAGCAGTTCTTC
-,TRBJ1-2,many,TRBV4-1,CASSFLWGGDNYGYTF,TGCGCCAGCAGCTTCCTGTGGGGAGGCGATAACTATGGCTACACCTTC
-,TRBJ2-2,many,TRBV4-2,CASSQDIRVGELFF,TGTGCCAGCAGCCAAGATATCAGGGTCGGGGAGCTGTTTTTT
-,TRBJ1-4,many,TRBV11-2,CASSSFQGGQEKLFF,TGTGCCAGCAGCTCCTTTCAGGGAGGGCAAGAAAAACTGTTTTTT
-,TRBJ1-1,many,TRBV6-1,CASTKLDTEAFF,TGTGCCAGCACTAAGCTGGACACTGAAGCTTTCTTT
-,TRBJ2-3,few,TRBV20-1,CGARDPTSTDTQYF,TGCGGTGCTAGGGACCCTACTTCCACAGATACGCAGTATTTT
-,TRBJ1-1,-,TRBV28,CASSFVGEAFF,TGTGCCAGCAGTTTCGTGGGCGAAGCTTTCTTT
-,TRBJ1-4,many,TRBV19,CASSIREKLFF,TGTGCCAGTAGTATCAGGGAAAAACTGTTTTTT
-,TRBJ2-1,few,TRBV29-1,CSVEEGWGLDNEQFF,TGCAGCGTTGAAGAGGGTTGGGGTCTAGACAATGAGCAGTTCTTC
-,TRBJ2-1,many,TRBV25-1,CASSEVPISSYNEQFF,TGTGCCAGCAGCGAGGTCCCGATCAGCTCCTACAATGAGCAGTTCTTC
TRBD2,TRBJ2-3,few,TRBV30,CAWKLAGGGTQYF,TGTGCCTGGAAACTAGCGGGAGGAGGTACGCAGTATTTT
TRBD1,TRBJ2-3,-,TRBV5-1,CASSTRDRESDTQYF,TGCGCCAGCAGCACTCGGGACAGAGAGTCAGATACGCAGTATTTT
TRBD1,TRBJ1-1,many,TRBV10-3,CAISGGQVNTEAFF,TGTGCCATCAGTGGGGGACAGGTGAACACTGAAGCTTTCTTT
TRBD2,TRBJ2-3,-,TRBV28,CASCRTSGSWGTQYF,TGTGCCAGCTGTCGGACTAGCGGGAGTTGGGGTACGCAGTATTTT
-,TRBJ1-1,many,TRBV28,CASSFGAAFF,TGTGCCAGCAGTTTTGGCGCGGCTTTCTTT
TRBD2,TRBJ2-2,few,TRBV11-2,CASSSLAGAGELFF,TGTGCCAGCAGCTCGCTAGCGGGAGCAGGGGAGCTGTTTTTT
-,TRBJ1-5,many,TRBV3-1,CASSQERGLPQHF,TGTGCCAGCAGCCAAGAAAGAGGGTTACCCCAGCATTTT
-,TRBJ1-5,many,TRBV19,CASKSTLPQAQHF,TGTGCCAGTAAGTCGACATTGCCACAGGCCCAGCATTTT
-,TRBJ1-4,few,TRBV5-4,CASSYNEKLFF,TGTGCCAGCAGCTATAATGAAAAACTGTTTTTT
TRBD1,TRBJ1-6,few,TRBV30,CAWRVKGQGSSPLHF,TGTGCCTGGAGGGTAAAGGGACAGGGGAGTTCACCCCTCCACTTT
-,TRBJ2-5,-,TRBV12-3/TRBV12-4,CASSFPGTQETQYF,TGTGCCAGCAGTTTCCCCGGGACCCAAGAGACCCAGTACTTC
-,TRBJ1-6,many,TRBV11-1,CASREGGSSYNSPLHF,TGTGCCAGCAGAGAAGGGGGGAGCTCCTATAATTCACCCCTCCACTTT
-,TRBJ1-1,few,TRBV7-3,CASSLMRAVSNTEAFF,TGTGCCAGCAGCTTAATGAGGGCGGTCTCGAACACTGAAGCTTTCTTT
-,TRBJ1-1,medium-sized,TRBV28,CASYRTGSYTEAFF,TGTGCCAGTTACCGGACGGGGAGTTACACTGAAGCTTTCTTT
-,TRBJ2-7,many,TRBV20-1,CSASGNSYEQYF,TGCAGTGCTAGCGGGAACTCCTACGAGCAGTACTTC
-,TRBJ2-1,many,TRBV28,CASSSHRDPSYEQFF,TGTGCCAGCAGCTCCCACAGGGACCCTAGCTATGAGCAGTTCTTC
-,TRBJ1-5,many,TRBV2,CASSEIVGYSNQPQHF,TGTGCCAGCAGTGAAATCGTCGGCTATAGCAATCAGCCCCAGCATTTT
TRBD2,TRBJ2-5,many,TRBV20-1,CSVQREVETQYF,TGCAGTGTACAGCGGGAGGTGGAGACCCAGTACTTC
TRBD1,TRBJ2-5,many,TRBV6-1,CASSGTGGRRPQYF,TGTGCCAGCAGCGGGACAGGCGGAAGGCGGCCCCAGTACTTC